This T cell receptor beta chain was recovered during a study of T cell repertoires in cytomegalovirus infection. The wider study: Indications of both CMV infection and matching HLA type were provided by public TCR beta signatures.

The junction had 6 bases not matched to a gene; V was cut back by 0 bases and J by 2 bases. CDR3 length equals 16 residues. Germline CDR1 MNHNS, CDR2 SASEGT. One entry per CDR3 protein, called by TCRdb with MiXCR from the reads. The data show approximately 500,000 distinct CDR3 sequences, 15% to 20% seen once. This TCR was sampled from a human donor in good health (CMV status not recorded). Some clones in this sample may be carry-over from other donors' samples. This chain uses TRBV6-1 with TRBJ2-7; TRBD1 matches 8 bases. The sample was CD8+ T cells from PBMCs. The CDR3 DNA reads as TGTGCCAGCAGTGAAGCGCGATTACAGGGGGCCTACGAGCAGTACTTC. Its protein product is CASSEARLQGAYEQYF.